The source of this T cell receptor (beta chain) is a study of blood T cell repertoires in COVID-19. TCRdb keeps only in-frame clones here, not all; method: immunoSEQ multiplex PCR. The data show some 40,000 clones, with around nine tenths seen just once and approximately 19% held by the top ten. The length of the CDR3 is 16 residues. Germline V lookup: CDR1 KGHSH, CDR2 LQKENI. Trimming removed 5 bases from V and 5 bases from J; junction bases left unmatched: 13. Sequenced material: peripheral blood. The clonotype comes from a man between 65 and 80 years old with acute or convalescent COVID-19. The gene calls are TRBV18 and TRBJ1-1; TRBD1 matches at 8 bases. CDR3 sequence reads: CASSATFLDRDTEAFF. CDR3 sequence (DNA): TGTGCCAGCTCAGCTACCTTCCTGGACAGGGATACTGAAGCTTTCTTT.